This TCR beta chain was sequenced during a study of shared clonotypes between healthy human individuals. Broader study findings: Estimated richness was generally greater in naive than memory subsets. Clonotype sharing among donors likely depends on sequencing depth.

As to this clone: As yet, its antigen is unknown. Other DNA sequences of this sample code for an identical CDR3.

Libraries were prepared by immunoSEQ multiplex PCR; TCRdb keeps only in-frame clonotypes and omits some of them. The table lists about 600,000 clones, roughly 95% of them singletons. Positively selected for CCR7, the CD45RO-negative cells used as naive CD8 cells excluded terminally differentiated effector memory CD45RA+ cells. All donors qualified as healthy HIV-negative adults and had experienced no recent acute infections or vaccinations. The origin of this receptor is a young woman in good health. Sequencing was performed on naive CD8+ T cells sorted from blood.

The CDR3 sequence is CASSPAGSSYEQYF. The CDR3 DNA reads as TGTGCCAGCAGCCCCGCGGGGAGTAGCTACGAGCAGTACTTC. V usage is TRBV9 and J usage is TRBJ2-7; a possible D gene is TRBD2 (6 bases). The germline CDR1 and CDR2 sequences are SGDLS and YYNGEE. The CDR3 runs 14 residues. With 4 bases removed from V and 3 bases from J, the gap between germline ends came to 14 bases.